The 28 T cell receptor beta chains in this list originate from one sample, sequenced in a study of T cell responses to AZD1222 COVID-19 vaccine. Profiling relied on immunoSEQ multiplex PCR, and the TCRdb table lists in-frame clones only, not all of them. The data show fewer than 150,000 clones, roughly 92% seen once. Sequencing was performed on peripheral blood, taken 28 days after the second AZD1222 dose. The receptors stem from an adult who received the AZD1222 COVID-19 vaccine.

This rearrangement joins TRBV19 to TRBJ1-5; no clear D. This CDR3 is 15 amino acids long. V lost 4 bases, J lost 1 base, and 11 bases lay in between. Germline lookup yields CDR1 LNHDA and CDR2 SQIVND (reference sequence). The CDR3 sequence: CASSTSGWSNQPQHF. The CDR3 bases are TGTGCCAGTAGTACCTCCGGGTGGAGCAATCAGCCCCAGCATTTT.

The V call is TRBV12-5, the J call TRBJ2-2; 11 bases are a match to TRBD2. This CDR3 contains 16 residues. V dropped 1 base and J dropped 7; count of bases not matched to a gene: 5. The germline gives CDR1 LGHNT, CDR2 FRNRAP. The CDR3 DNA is TGTGCTAGTGGTTTGGGACTAGCGGGACTGGGCGGGGAGCTGTTTTTT. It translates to CASGLGLAGLGGELFF.

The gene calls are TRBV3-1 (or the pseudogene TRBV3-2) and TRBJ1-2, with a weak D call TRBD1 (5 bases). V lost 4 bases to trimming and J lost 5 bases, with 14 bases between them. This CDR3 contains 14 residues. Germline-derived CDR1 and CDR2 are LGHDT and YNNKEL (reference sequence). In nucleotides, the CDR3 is TGTGCCAGCAGCCCCACCGGGACGGCTTATGGCTACACCTTC. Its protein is CASSPTGTAYGYTF.

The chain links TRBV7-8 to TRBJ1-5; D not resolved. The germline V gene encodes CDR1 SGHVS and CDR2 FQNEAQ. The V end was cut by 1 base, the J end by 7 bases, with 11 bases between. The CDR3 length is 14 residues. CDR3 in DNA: TGTGCCAGCAGCTTAGGGGCAGGAGGACAGCCCCAGCATTTT. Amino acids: CASSLGAGGQPQHF. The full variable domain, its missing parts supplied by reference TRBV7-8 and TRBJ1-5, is GAGVSQSPRYKVAKRGQDVALRCDPISGHVSLFWYQQALGQGPEFLTYFQNEAQLDKSGLPSDRFFAERPEGSVSTLKIQRTQQEDSAVYLCASSLGAGGQPQHFGDGTRLSIL.

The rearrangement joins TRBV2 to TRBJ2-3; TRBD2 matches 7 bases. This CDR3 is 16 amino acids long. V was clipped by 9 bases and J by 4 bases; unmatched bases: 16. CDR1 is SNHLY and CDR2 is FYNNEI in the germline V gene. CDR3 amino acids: CASRPRPGGRSDTQYF. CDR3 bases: TGTGCCAGTCGTCCTCGACCGGGGGGAAGGTCAGATACGCAGTATTTT.

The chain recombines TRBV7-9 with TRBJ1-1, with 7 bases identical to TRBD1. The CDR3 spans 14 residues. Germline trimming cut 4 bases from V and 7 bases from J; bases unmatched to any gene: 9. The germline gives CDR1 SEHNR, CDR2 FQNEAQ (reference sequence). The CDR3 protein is CASSSTGLRREAFF. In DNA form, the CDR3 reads TGTGCCAGCAGCTCGACAGGGCTGCGCCGTGAAGCTTTCTTT.

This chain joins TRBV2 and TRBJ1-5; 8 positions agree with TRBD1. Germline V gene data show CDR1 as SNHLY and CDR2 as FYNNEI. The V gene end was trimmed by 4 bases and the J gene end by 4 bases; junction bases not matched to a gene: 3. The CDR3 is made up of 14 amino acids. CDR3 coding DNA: TGTGCCAGCAGTGCCGACAGGGGAAATCAGCCCCAGCATTTT. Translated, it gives CASSADRGNQPQHF.

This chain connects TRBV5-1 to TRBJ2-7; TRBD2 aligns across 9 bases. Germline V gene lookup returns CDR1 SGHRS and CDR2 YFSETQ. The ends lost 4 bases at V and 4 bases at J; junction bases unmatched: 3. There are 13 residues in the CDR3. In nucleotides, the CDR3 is TGCGCCAGCAGCAAAGGACTAGCGTACGAGCAGTACTTC. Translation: CASSKGLAYEQYF.

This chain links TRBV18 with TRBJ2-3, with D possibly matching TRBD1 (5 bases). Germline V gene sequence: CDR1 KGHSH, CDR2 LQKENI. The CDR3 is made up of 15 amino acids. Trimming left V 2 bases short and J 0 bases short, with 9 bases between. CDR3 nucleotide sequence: TGTGCCAGCTCACCAGGCAGGGCTAGCACAGATACGCAGTATTTT. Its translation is CASSPGRASTDTQYF.

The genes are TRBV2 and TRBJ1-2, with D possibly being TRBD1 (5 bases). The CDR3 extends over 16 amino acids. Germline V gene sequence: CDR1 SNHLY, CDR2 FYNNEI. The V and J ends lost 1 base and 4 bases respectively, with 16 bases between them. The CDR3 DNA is TGTGCCAGCAGTGAAGGACAGAGGGCCCGAGGCTATGGCTACACCTTC. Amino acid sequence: CASSEGQRARGYGYTF.

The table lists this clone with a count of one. In DNA form, the CDR3 reads TGCGCCAGCAGCCTCTGGGACAGGTATTCACCCCTCCACTTT. It encodes CASSLWDRYSPLHF. This chain joins TRBV4-1 and TRBJ1-6; TRBD1 aligns across 8 bases. CDR1 and CDR2 (germline): MGHRA, YSYEKL. V shed 4 bases and J 8 bases; nucleotides not matched to a gene: 4. The CDR3 length is 14 residues.

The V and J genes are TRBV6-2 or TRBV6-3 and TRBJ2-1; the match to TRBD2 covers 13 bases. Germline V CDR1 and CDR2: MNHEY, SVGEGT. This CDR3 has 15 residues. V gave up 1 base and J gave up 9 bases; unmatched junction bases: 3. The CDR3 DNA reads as TGTGCCAGCAGTTACTTCGGGACTAGCGGGGCTGAGCAGTTCTTC. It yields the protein CASSYFGTSGAEQFF.

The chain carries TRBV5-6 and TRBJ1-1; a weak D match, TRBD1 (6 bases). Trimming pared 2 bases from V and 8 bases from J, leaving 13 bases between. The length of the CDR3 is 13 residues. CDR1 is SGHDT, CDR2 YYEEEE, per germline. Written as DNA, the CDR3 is TGTGCCAGCAGCTTCGCAGGGGCAGGGGAAGCTTTCTTT. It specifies CASSFAGAGEAFF.

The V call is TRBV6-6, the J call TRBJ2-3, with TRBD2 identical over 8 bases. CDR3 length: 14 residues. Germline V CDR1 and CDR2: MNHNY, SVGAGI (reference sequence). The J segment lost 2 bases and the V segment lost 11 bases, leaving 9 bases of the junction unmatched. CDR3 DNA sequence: TGTGCCGGGGCCCGGCGGGAGGACACAGATACGCAGTATTTT. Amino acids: CAGARREDTDTQYF.

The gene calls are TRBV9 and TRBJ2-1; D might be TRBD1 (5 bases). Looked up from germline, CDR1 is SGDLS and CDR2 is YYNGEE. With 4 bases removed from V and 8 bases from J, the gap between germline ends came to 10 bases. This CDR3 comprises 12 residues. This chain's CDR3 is CASSPGLYEQFF. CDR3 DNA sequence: TGTGCCAGCAGCCCAGGGTTGTATGAGCAGTTCTTC.

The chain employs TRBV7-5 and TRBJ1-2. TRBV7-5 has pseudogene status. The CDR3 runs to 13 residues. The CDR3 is CARSYGTQENYTF. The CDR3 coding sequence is TGTGCCAGAAGCTACGGGACCCAGGAGAACTACACCTTC.

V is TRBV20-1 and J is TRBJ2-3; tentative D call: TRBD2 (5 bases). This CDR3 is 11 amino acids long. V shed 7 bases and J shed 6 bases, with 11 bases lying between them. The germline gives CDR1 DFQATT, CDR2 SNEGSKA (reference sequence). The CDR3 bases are TGCAGTGTCAACCGGGGTGATACGCAGTATTTT. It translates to CSVNRGDTQYF.

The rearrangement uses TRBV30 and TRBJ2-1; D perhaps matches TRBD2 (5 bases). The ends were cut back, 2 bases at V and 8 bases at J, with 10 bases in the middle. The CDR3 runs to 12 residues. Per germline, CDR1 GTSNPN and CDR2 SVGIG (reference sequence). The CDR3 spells CAWSITSDEQFF. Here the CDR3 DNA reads TGTGCCTGGAGTATTACTAGTGATGAGCAGTTCTTC.

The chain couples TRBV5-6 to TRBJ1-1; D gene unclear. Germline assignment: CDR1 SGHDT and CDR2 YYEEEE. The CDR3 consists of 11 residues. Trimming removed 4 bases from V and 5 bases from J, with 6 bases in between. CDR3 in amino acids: CASSGATEAFF. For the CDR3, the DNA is TGTGCCAGCAGCGGCGCTACTGAAGCTTTCTTT.

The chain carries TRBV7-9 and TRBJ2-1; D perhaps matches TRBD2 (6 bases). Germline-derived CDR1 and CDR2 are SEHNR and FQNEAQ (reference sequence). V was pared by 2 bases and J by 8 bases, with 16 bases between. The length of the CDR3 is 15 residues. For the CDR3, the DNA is TGTGCCAGCAGCTTAACTAGCACCCTGGGCGATGAGCAGTTCTTC. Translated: CASSLTSTLGDEQFF.

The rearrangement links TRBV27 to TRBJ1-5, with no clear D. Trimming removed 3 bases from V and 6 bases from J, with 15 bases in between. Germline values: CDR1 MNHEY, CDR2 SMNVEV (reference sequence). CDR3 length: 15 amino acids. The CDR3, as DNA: TGTGCCAGCAGTTTTCTCGGAAACTTCAGTCAGCCCCAGCATTTT. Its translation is CASSFLGNFSQPQHF.

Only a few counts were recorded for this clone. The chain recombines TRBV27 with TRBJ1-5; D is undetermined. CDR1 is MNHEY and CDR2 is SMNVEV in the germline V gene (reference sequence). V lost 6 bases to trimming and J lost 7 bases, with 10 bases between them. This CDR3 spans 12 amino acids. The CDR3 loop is CASSPVGQPQHF. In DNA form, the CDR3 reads TGTGCCAGCAGCCCCGTTGGCCAGCCCCAGCATTTT.

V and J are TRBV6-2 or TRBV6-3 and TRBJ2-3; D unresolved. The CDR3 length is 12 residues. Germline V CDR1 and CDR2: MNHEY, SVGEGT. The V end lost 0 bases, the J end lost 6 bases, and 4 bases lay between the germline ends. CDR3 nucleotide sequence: TGTGCCAGCAGTTACTCTTTCGATACGCAGTATTTT. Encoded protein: CASSYSFDTQYF.

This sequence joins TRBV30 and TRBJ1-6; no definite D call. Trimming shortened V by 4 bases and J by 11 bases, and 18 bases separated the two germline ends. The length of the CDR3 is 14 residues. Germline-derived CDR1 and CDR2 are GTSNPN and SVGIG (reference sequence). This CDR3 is CAWNIGPEGAPLHF. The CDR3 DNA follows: TGTGCCTGGAACATAGGACCCGAGGGAGCACCCCTCCACTTT.

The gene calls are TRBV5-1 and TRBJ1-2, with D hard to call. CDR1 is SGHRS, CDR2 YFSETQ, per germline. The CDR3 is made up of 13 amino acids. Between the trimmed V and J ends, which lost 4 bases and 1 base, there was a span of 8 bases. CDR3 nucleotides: TGCGCCAGCAGCGACGGGTTTAACTATGGCTACACCTTC. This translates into CASSDGFNYGYTF.

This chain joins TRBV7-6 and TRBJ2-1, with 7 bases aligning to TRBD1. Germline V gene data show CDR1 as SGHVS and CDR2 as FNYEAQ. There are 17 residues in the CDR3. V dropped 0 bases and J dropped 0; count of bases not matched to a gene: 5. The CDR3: CASSLAGGQSSYNEQFF. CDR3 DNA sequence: TGTGCCAGCAGCTTAGCTGGGGGACAGAGCTCCTACAATGAGCAGTTCTTC.

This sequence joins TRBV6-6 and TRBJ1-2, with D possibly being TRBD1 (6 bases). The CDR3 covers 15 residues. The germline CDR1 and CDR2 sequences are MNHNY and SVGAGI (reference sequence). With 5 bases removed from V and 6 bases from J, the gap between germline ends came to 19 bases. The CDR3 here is CASSPPGGGRDGYTF. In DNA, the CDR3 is TGTGCCAGCAGTCCGCCGGGGGGGGGCAGAGATGGCTACACCTTC.

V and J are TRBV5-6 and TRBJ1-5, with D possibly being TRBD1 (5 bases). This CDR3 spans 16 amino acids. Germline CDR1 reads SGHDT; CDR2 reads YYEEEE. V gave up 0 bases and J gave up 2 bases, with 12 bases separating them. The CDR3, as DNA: TGTGCCAGCAGCTTGGCCTTGGGGGAAGGCAATCAGCCCCAGCATTTT. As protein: CASSLALGEGNQPQHF.